This is a list of T cell receptor beta chains from one sample in a study of T cell repertoires in cytomegalovirus infection. TCRdb called the reads again in MiXCR, with one record for every CDR3 protein. This table holds more than 250,000 distinct CDR3 sequences, roughly 15% found once. Sequencing was carried out using PBMCs. Source of these receptors: a human donor in good health (CMV status not recorded). Some clones in this sample may be carry-over from other donors' samples. Both conserved end residues are part of each CDR3. A D gene is named only where the DNA matches it firmly. Not every row has a clone size; where given, it reads once, few, many or a size class.

d_call j_call clone_size v_call cdr3_nt cdr3_aa
. TRBJ2-7 few TRBV11-2 TGTGCCAGCAGCTTAGGAATTGCGGGGTACTACGAGCAGTACTTC CASSLGIAGYYEQYF
TRBD2 TRBJ2-2 few TRBV6-5 TGTGCCAGCAGTCCTACTAGCGGGAGTACCGGGGAGCTGTTTTTT CASSPTSGSTGELFF
. TRBJ2-1 few TRBV19 TGTGCCAGTAGTATAGATCGGGTGGGGAAAAATGAGCAGTTCTTC CASSIDRVGKNEQFF
. TRBJ1-5 many TRBV7-2 TGTGCCAGCAGCCCGGGACGGTCAACGGGACAGCCCCAGCATTTT CASSPGRSTGQPQHF
. TRBJ2-6 . TRBV27 TGTGCCAGCAGTTTACTTTTTGGGGCCAACGTCCTGACTTTC CASSLLFGANVLTF
TRBD2 TRBJ2-3 few TRBV20-1 TGCAGTGCTAGCCCTCAGCGGGGGTTGACAGATACGCAGTATTTT CSASPQRGLTDTQYF
. TRBJ1-5 many TRBV12-3/TRBV12-4 TGTGCCAGCAGTTTTGGGGTTAAGACAGGCGTTCAGCCCCAGCATTTT CASSFGVKTGVQPQHF
. TRBJ2-1 few TRBV19 TGTGCCAGTAGTAAACCAACCCGGGCCACGTTCGGGGCCGAGCAGTTCTTC CASSKPTRATFGAEQFF
. TRBJ2-3 few TRBV2 TGTGCCAGCAGTGAAGCGCGGACAGTCGATACGCAGTATTTT CASSEARTVDTQYF
TRBD2 TRBJ2-1 . TRBV19 TGTGCCAGTAGGGAACTAGCGGGGGGCTCCTACAATGAGCAGTTCTTC CASRELAGGSYNEQFF
. TRBJ2-3 few TRBV30 TGTGCCTGGAGTACGAAGACAGAGACTAGCACAGATACGCAGTATTTT CAWSTKTETSTDTQYF
TRBD2 TRBJ2-7 . TRBV2 TGTGCCAGCAGTGAAGCGCTTCTGGGCGGGAGCTCCTACGAGCAGTACTTC CASSEALLGGSSYEQYF
. TRBJ1-1 . TRBV29-1 TGCAGCGTCAAGGGGTCACGCACTGAAGCTTTCTTT CSVKGSRTEAFF
. TRBJ1-4 many TRBV7-9 TGTGCCAGCAGCGACCCAGAGTCACCCCGAACTAATGAAAAACTGTTTTTT CASSDPESPRTNEKLFF
. TRBJ2-4 . TRBV28 TGTGCCAGCAGTTCCTCGGGGGCTATTCAGTACTTC CASSSSGAIQYF
. TRBJ1-2 many TRBV27 TGTGCCAGCAGCTATCAGGGTACCTATGGCTACACCTTC CASSYQGTYGYTF
. TRBJ2-1 . TRBV20-1 TGCAGTGCTATCTGGGGGAATGAGCAGTTCTTC CSAIWGNEQFF
. TRBJ2-2 many TRBV7-2 TGTGCCAGCAGCTTTTGGGGGTCCGGGGAGCTGTTTTTT CASSFWGSGELFF
TRBD1 TRBJ2-1 . TRBV19 TGTGCCAGTAGTATTGGGACCCCGACAGGGTTCCCTGAGCAGTTCTTC CASSIGTPTGFPEQFF
. TRBJ1-4 . TRBV7-6 TGTGCCAGCAGCTTAGTTTTAGGGACCTCAACTAATGAAAAACTGTTTTTT CASSLVLGTSTNEKLFF
. TRBJ2-1 . TRBV6-2/TRBV6-3 TGTGCCAGCAGTTACTCGATACTGGCGCGAACCGAGAGCTCCTACAATGAGCAGTTCTTC CASSYSILARTESSYNEQFF
TRBD2 TRBJ2-1 many TRBV12-3/TRBV12-4 TGTGCCAGCACTTATAGCGGGAGTTTCACTGAGCAGTTCTTC CASTYSGSFTEQFF
. TRBJ1-5 . TRBV6-6 TGTGCCAGCCGCCGAGACGGTAGCAACGGCAATCAGCCCCAGCATTTT CASRRDGSNGNQPQHF
. TRBJ2-2 few TRBV11-3 TGTGCCAGTCGCCGCGCGCTGGGGGCCGACACCGGGGAGCTGTTTTTT CASRRALGADTGELFF
. TRBJ1-4 many TRBV7-9 TGTGCCAGCAGCGATTCCACTTACAGTTCCTACGGGGAAAAACTGTTTTTT CASSDSTYSSYGEKLFF
TRBD1 TRBJ1-5 many TRBV12-3/TRBV12-4 TGTGCCAGCACGAGGGGAGGGGGCGGCCGCATTGCATTT CASTRGGGGRIAF
. TRBJ2-3 many TRBV7-8 TGTGCCAGCGGCCTTCATGCAGGGTCAGATACGCAGTATTTT CASGLHAGSDTQYF
. TRBJ2-3 few TRBV11-2 TGTGCCAGCAGCTCTATACTCGGGACGCTCCGGGACACAGATACGCAGTATTTT CASSSILGTLRDTDTQYF
. TRBJ2-2 many TRBV20-1 TGCAGTGCTAGAGATCTTTCCGGGCGTGACACCGGGGAGCTGTTTTTT CSARDLSGRDTGELFF
. TRBJ2-2 . TRBV4-3 TGCGCCAGCAGCCAAGATTTCGCCGGGGAGCTGTTTTTT CASSQDFAGELFF
TRBD1 TRBJ2-6 . TRBV6-6 TGTGCCAGCAGTTGGGGACAGGGGGTTATCGTCCTGACTTTC CASSWGQGVIVLTF
TRBD1 TRBJ1-2 . TRBV20-1 TGCAGTGCTTCACTCACGACAGGGGGCTATGGCTACACCTTC CSASLTTGGYGYTF
. TRBJ1-1 few TRBV6-6 TGTGCCAGCAGCTTCCCCAGGCAGGGAACTGAAGCTTTCTTT CASSFPRQGTEAFF
. TRBJ1-1 many TRBV7-3 TGTGCCAGCAGCTTAACAGGGGCCGACACTGAAGCTTTCTTT CASSLTGADTEAFF
. TRBJ1-1 . TRBV29-1 TGCAACGTAAGGAATGAAAACACTGAAGCTTTCTTT CNVRNENTEAFF
. TRBJ2-2 . TRBV6-2/TRBV6-3 TGTGCCAGCAACCGGCGGCCTAACACCGGGGAGCTGTTTTTT CASNRRPNTGELFF
. TRBJ1-1 many TRBV28 TGTGCCAGCAGTTTAAAGATAGGAATCCCTGAAGCTTTCTTT CASSLKIGIPEAFF
TRBD2 TRBJ2-1 many TRBV2 TGTGCCAGCAGTGAAGTAGCGGGGGGGCAAGGTGAGCAGTTCTTC CASSEVAGGQGEQFF
TRBD2 TRBJ2-1 . TRBV28 TGTGCCAGCAGGTCTTCCATAGCGGGAGGGGGGTTCTTC CASRSSIAGGGFF
TRBD1 TRBJ2-1 . TRBV5-1 TGCGCCAGCAGCTTGGATAATCGTAGGACAGGCGGTGAGCAGTTCTTC CASSLDNRRTGGEQFF
TRBD2 TRBJ2-7 few TRBV29-1 TGCAGCGTTGCCGCCCGCGGGAGGGGTTACGAGCAGTACTTC CSVAARGRGYEQYF
. TRBJ1-5 many TRBV28 TGTGCCAGCAGGGGGTCGAGCAATCAGCCCCAGCATTTT CASRGSSNQPQHF
. TRBJ2-5 . TRBV20-1 TGCAGTGCCTGGGGGGTGCCGAGCAGTATTAGCGAGACCCAGTACTTC CSAWGVPSSISETQYF
. TRBJ1-1 . TRBV28 TGTGCCATCCAGAGTGGGGGGCCGGACACTGAAGCTTTCTTT CAIQSGGPDTEAFF
. TRBJ1-5 few TRBV20-1 TGCAGTGCTAGAGTTCCTGGGGGCACGGGCAATCAGCCCCAGCATTTT CSARVPGGTGNQPQHF
. TRBJ1-1 many TRBV7-9 TGTGCCAGCAGCTTAACAGGGATGGCTGAAGCTTTCTTT CASSLTGMAEAFF
. TRBJ1-2 . TRBV27 TGTGCCAGCAGCTCCCTGGGAGTGGGATCCTATGGCTACACCTTC CASSSLGVGSYGYTF
. TRBJ2-5 . TRBV2 TGTGCCAGCAGCGCCATCCAAGGGACCCAGTACTTC CASSAIQGTQYF
. TRBJ1-1 many TRBV4-1 TGCGCCAGCAGCGCTAGTTGGGGCACTGAAGCTTTCTTT CASSASWGTEAFF
TRBD2 TRBJ2-7 . TRBV29-1 TGCAGCGTTGAAACTAGGGAGCGGGAGGCTCCTGAGCAGTACTTC CSVETREREAPEQYF
. TRBJ2-3 . TRBV7-8 TGTGCCAGCAGCTTAACGAACCCCGGACAGCTTGCGGATACGCAGTATTTT CASSLTNPGQLADTQYF